This T cell receptor (beta chain) originates from a study of T cell responses to AZD1222 COVID-19 vaccine (dated by TCRdb to the early 2020s). For the study in its entirety: AZD1222 recipients given second doses at about 4 weeks or at about 12 weeks were pooled, since spike-specific TCR depth and breadth were not found to differ between the two schedules. TCR sequencing covered approximately 230 trial participants: 200 to 220 given two doses of AZD1222 and 26 given two doses of MenACWY control vaccine. Trial participants were enrolled by age into 18-55, 56-69 and 70-plus year subgroups, with approximately 150, 30 and 60 TCR-sequenced participants respectively. General conclusions and limits of the study: Nearly half of unique spike-specific TCRs reportedly recognized epitopes outside regions mutated in the B.1.351 and B.1.1.7 variants. The whole spike protein was spanned by vaccine-associated CD4 TCRs, and dominant responses were seen in regions 160-218 and 743-854. After two AZD1222 doses, spike-specific TCR breadth and depth were significantly higher than at day 0 and than in MenACWY recipients. Participants were mostly white British and included more females than males, and it was suggested by the authors that clonal diversity may have been underestimated. Because no day 14 peak-response samples were available, the repertoires could be characterized only after the peak T cell response. Conclusions about previously exposed vaccinees are limited, since just five or six AZD1222 recipients were seropositive for SARS-CoV-2 at baseline. In the small 56-69-year group, the increase in depth fell short of significance, most likely because of low power.

The sample's time point label is to be understood as: baseline before first vaccination. Vaccinee samples were obtained from the UK trials COV001 and COV002, which included a single-blind randomized controlled phase 2/3 trial of AZD1222 (ChAdOx1 nCoV-19) in healthy adults. For TCRbeta chain sequencing, PBMC samples from trial participants were taken at day 0 and at day 28 after the second dose. The CDR3 regions of human TCRbeta chains were subjected to immunosequencing. Concerning the study's data processing: Repertoire TCRs were matched against a reference library of SARS-CoV-2-specific TCRs generated with the MIRA antigen-specificity platform. Breadth was defined as the fraction of unique TCRs that were SARS-CoV-2-associated. Depth was defined as the fraction of total T cells that were SARS-CoV-2-associated. Using the MIRA data, every spike-specific TCR was mapped to the spike region that the TCR reacted to and assigned to either a CD4 or a CD8 class. Log10-transformed breadth and depth values were compared by one-way ANOVA with Sidak's multiple comparisons tests. TCRdb provides this immuneACCESS table in a form limited to in-frame rearrangements. Some clones are lacking; in checked studies, under half of them reflect an unresolved V gene, and why the rest are absent is not known. V and J calls plus clone size are reproduced from that table; the DNA served to infer D and trimming. The sample table holds about 190,000 clones, of which roughly 93% were seen once. Roughly 0.99% of the sample is held by the ten biggest clonotypes.

This clone has only a few counts. There is no known antigen for this receptor. Base quality data are lacking; no much larger clone is found one base away. The same CDR3 is also encoded by other DNA sequences in this sample. V is reduced by 4 bases and J by 2 bases, leaving a spacing of 8 bases between them. As encoded in the germline V gene (reference sequence), CDR1 is LNHDA while CDR2 is SQIVND. From the cysteine up to the phenylalanine, the CDR3 has a length of 13 residues. The only DNA kept is the CDR3, 39 bases in frame from the first base. The receptor's source is an adult in good health. Specimen: peripheral blood, collected on day 0 of AZD1222 vaccination. The rearranged segments are TRBV19 and TRBJ1-1; too little of a D gene remains to name it. CDR3 loop: CASSRRVNTEAFF. The nucleotide sequence is TGTGCCAGTAGTAGGCGAGTTAACACTGAAGCTTTCTTT.